This passage covers 31 T cell receptor beta chains from one sample sequenced in a study of blood T cell repertoires in COVID-19. Only in-frame clones appear in the TCRdb table, and some are missing; sequencing was by immunoSEQ multiplex PCR. The sample has approximately 270,000 clones; around nine tenths are singletons. The sequenced sample was peripheral blood. These receptors were obtained from a man between 40 and 49 years old with active or convalescent COVID-19.

Only a few counts were recorded for this clone. This sequence joins TRBV6-2 or TRBV6-3 and TRBJ1-1; possible D gene TRBD1, 6 bases. V lost 2 bases, J lost 5 bases, and 12 bases lay in between. Germline V gene lookup returns CDR1 MNHEY and CDR2 SVGEGT. This CDR3 is 14 amino acids long. CDR3 in amino acids: CASSYRGARTEAFF. Here the CDR3 DNA reads TGTGCCAGCAGTTACCGGGGGGCGCGGACTGAAGCTTTCTTT.

This chain uses TRBV7-9 with TRBJ2-2; weak D call: TRBD2 (5 bases). Germline CDR1 reads SEHNR; CDR2 reads FQNEAQ (reference sequence). Deletions cut 5 bases from V and 7 bases from J, with 14 bases between. The length of the CDR3 is 14 residues. CDR3: CASSRGQAVGELFF. The CDR3 nucleotides read TGTGCCAGCAGCCGCGGGCAGGCAGTCGGGGAGCTGTTTTTT.

The CDR3 reads CASSVESGGDTDTQYF. The CDR3 DNA follows: TGTGCCAGCAGCGTAGAAAGCGGGGGGGACACAGATACGCAGTATTTT. This chain uses TRBV9 with TRBJ2-3; TRBD2 matches 10 bases. V shed 0 bases, J shed 2 bases, and the junction held 3 bases outside the gene matches. The germline gives CDR1 SGDLS, CDR2 YYNGEE. The CDR3 runs to 16 residues.

The V and J genes are TRBV5-6 and TRBJ2-7; 7 bases fit TRBD1. Germline V gene sequence: CDR1 SGHDT, CDR2 YYEEEE. V dropped 4 bases and J dropped 3; count of bases not matched to a gene: 7. This CDR3 has 14 amino acids. The CDR3 loop is CASSPRDRIYEQYF. CDR3 DNA sequence: TGTGCCAGCAGCCCAAGGGACAGAATCTACGAGCAGTACTTC.

The gene calls are TRBV20-1 and TRBJ1-4; 7 bases align to TRBD1. The CDR3 has 17 amino acids. Germline loops: CDR1 DFQATT, CDR2 SNEGSKA (reference sequence). V was clipped by 3 bases and J by 8 bases; unmatched bases: 18. In nucleotides, the CDR3 is TGCAGTGCTAGTTTGTTGGGCACAGGGGCTGGGGGCGAAAAACTGTTTTTT. Its protein product is CSASLLGTGAGGEKLFF.

This chain uses TRBV7-3 with TRBJ1-2, with unresolved D. Per germline, CDR1 SGHTA and CDR2 FQGTGA. V shed 1 base and J shed 2 bases, with 23 bases lying between them. The CDR3 length is 19 residues. DNA for the CDR3: TGTGCCAGCAGCTTAAAGGCAATTCTGGGCAGCCCAATCAACTATGGCTACACCTTC. This translates into CASSLKAILGSPINYGYTF.

J is TRBJ2-5 and V is TRBV7-2, with D unresolved. The V gene's germline CDR1 is SGHTA and CDR2 FQGNSA. V was shortened by 3 bases and J by 4 bases, with 12 bases between the two germline ends. The CDR3 has 14 amino acids. The CDR3 bases are TGTGCCAGCAGCTTCGGGTGGTCGGGAGAGACCCAGTACTTC. Protein sequence: CASSFGWSGETQYF.

This clone occurred once. V gene TRBV27 combines with J gene TRBJ2-7; perhaps TRBD2 as D (6 bases). This CDR3 contains 15 residues. V was cut by 5 bases and J by 4 bases, with 18 bases left in between. Germline-derived CDR1 and CDR2 are MNHEY and SMNVEV (reference sequence). This CDR3 is CASSRQLAISYEQYF. The CDR3 DNA is TGTGCCAGCAGTCGACAACTAGCTATCTCGTACGAGCAGTACTTC.

The V gene is TRBV27, the J gene TRBJ1-4; possibly TRBD1 for D (5 bases). Germline V gene sequence: CDR1 MNHEY, CDR2 SMNVEV (reference sequence). The CDR3 extends over 15 amino acids. The V end lost 4 bases, the J end lost 3 bases, and 12 bases lay between the germline ends. CDR3 sequence reads: CASSSEGMANEKLFF. The CDR3 coding sequence is TGTGCCAGCAGTTCGGAGGGGATGGCTAATGAAAAACTGTTTTTT.

This sequence joins TRBV6-5 and TRBJ1-2; TRBD1 might be the D (5 bases). The germline gives CDR1 MNHEY, CDR2 SVGAGI. The CDR3 totals 14 residues. The ends were cut back, 2 bases at V and 4 bases at J, with 11 bases in the middle. For the CDR3, the DNA is TGTGCCAGCAGTTACGGCGGGACTGCCTATGGCTACACCTTC. Amino acids: CASSYGGTAYGYTF.

This clone was counted once. V and J are TRBV14 and TRBJ1-1, with a tentative D call TRBD1 (6 bases). Trimming removed 4 bases from V and 10 bases from J, with 16 bases in between. Per germline, CDR1 SGHDN and CDR2 FVKESK. CDR3 size: 13 residues. In nucleotides, the CDR3 is TGTGCCAGCAGCCCCAGGACAGTCGGGGTAGCTTTCTTT. Protein sequence: CASSPRTVGVAFF.

This sequence joins TRBV5-1 and TRBJ1-2; 7 nucleotides align to TRBD1. CDR3 length equals 15 residues. In germline, CDR1 is SGHRS, CDR2 YFSETQ. The ends lost 0 bases at V and 4 bases at J; junction bases unmatched: 6. The chain's CDR3 is CASSLAEGQAYGYTF. CDR3 coding DNA: TGCGCCAGCAGCTTGGCGGAAGGACAGGCCTATGGCTACACCTTC.

The J gene is TRBJ2-1, the V gene TRBV11-1, with TRBD2 matching over 11 bases. Germline CDR1 reads SGHAT; CDR2 reads FQDESV (reference sequence). CDR3 size: 15 residues. V lost 5 bases to trimming and J lost 8 bases; unmatched junction nucleotides: 8. The CDR3 DNA sequence: TGTGCCAGCAGCACTGCTAGCGGGAGGCGGTATGAGCAGTTCTTC. Its translation: CASSTASGRRYEQFF.

The J gene is TRBJ1-1, the V gene TRBV9; D gene uncertain. V was clipped by 4 bases and J by 1 base, with 14 bases between them. The CDR3 is made up of 15 amino acids. Germline V gene sequence: CDR1 SGDLS, CDR2 YYNGEE. The CDR3 loop is CASSPEGQPNTEAFF. In nucleotides, the CDR3 is TGTGCCAGCAGCCCCGAGGGCCAGCCGAACACTGAAGCTTTCTTT.

The genes are TRBV29-1 and TRBJ1-2; D is ambiguous. This CDR3 region has 12 residues. In germline, CDR1 is SQVTM, CDR2 ANQGSEA. Trimming cost V 4 bases and J 4 bases, with 10 bases left between them. CDR3 protein: CSVVLQSYGYTF. The CDR3 DNA reads TGCAGCGTTGTGCTACAGAGCTATGGCTACACCTTC.

This clone was found once. The rearrangement uses TRBV11-2 and TRBJ2-1; D uncertain. The V gene's germline CDR1 is SGHAT and CDR2 FQNNGV. The CDR3 length is 17 residues. Trimming left V 5 bases short and J 0 bases short, with 17 bases between. CDR3 nucleotide sequence: TGTGCCAGCAGCATCCGCAATATTGGCCTCTCCTACAATGAGCAGTTCTTC. Protein product: CASSIRNIGLSYNEQFF.

This chain connects TRBV15 to TRBJ1-4; D ambiguous. The V end was cut by 0 bases, the J end by 8 bases, with 10 bases between. CDR1 and CDR2 (germline): LNHNV, YYDKDF (reference sequence). The CDR3 covers 14 residues. The CDR3 sequence: CATSRDQSSEKLFF. The DNA for the CDR3 is TGTGCCACCAGCAGAGATCAAAGCTCGGAAAAACTGTTTTTT.

The chain carries TRBV6-5 and TRBJ1-1; TRBD1 matches at 7 bases. V gave up 6 bases and J gave up 0 bases; unmatched junction bases: 4. Germline V gene data show CDR1 as MNHEY and CDR2 as SVGAGI. The CDR3 is made up of 14 amino acids. The CDR3: CASRLDRMNTEAFF. The CDR3 nucleotides read TGTGCCAGCAGACTGGACAGGATGAACACTGAAGCTTTCTTT.

This chain connects TRBV10-1 to TRBJ2-3; 7 bases fit TRBD1. V trimming: 8 bases; J trimming: 0 bases; junction bases outside the gene matches: 8. The CDR3 length is 15 residues. Germline V CDR1 and CDR2: WNHNN, SYGVQD (reference sequence). Here the CDR3 reads CASGNRQGSTDTQYF. In DNA, the CDR3 is TGCGCCAGCGGGAACCGACAGGGAAGCACAGATACGCAGTATTTT.

This clone has only a few counts. This sequence joins TRBV7-8 and TRBJ1-1; 8 nucleotides agree with TRBD1. CDR1 is SGHVS, CDR2 FQNEAQ, per germline. This CDR3 spans 18 amino acids. V shed 5 bases, J shed 6 bases, and the junction held 20 bases outside the gene matches. The CDR3 DNA follows: TGTGCCAGCAGCCTTGGGCGGCAGGGGGCGGTAATGCGCGCTGAAGCTTTCTTT. It codes for CASSLGRQGAVMRAEAFF.

The chain joins TRBV19 to TRBJ2-7; D might be TRBD2 (7 bases). The CDR3 loop spans 13 amino acids. V dropped 6 bases and J dropped 4 bases, with 13 bases sitting between them. CDR1 and CDR2 from the germline V gene are LNHDA and SQIVND (reference sequence). CDR3 amino acids: CASRGGRLYEQYF. The CDR3, as DNA: TGTGCCAGTAGGGGGGGGCGGCTTTACGAGCAGTACTTC.

This chain joins TRBV7-9 and TRBJ1-1; D possibly corresponds to TRBD1 (6 bases). This CDR3 is 14 amino acids long. V dropped 8 bases and J dropped 2 bases, with 15 bases sitting between them. In germline, CDR1 is SEHNR, CDR2 FQNEAQ (reference sequence). CDR3 loop: CASVRDTGNTEAFF. CDR3 DNA sequence: TGTGCCAGCGTTCGGGACACAGGAAACACTGAAGCTTTCTTT.

The rearrangement uses TRBV18 and TRBJ2-2, with TRBD1 matching over 10 bases. The CDR3 extends over 16 amino acids. V shed 2 bases, J shed 7 bases, and the junction held 7 bases outside the gene matches. Germline V gene data show CDR1 as KGHSH and CDR2 as LQKENI. The CDR3 DNA reads TGTGCCAGCTCACCATCCATGGACAGGGGGAACGGGGAGCTGTTTTTT. This encodes CASSPSMDRGNGELFF.

The rearrangement joins TRBV19 to TRBJ2-3; 8 bases align to TRBD2. The germline gives CDR1 LNHDA, CDR2 SQIVND (reference sequence). The CDR3 totals 14 residues. Unmatched junction bases numbered 8, after V lost 6 bases and J lost 6 bases. The CDR3 coding sequence is TGTGCCAGTAGGACTAGCGCTCGTTCTGATACGCAGTATTTT. Protein: CASRTSARSDTQYF.

The chain is built from TRBV29-1 and TRBJ2-3, with TRBD2 identical over 8 bases. Looked up from germline, CDR1 is SQVTM and CDR2 is ANQGSEA. The junction had 11 bases not matched to a gene; V was cut back by 4 bases and J by 2 bases. This CDR3 comprises 16 residues. CDR3 sequence: CSVGPPGGAVTDTQYF. CDR3 nucleotides: TGCAGCGTTGGTCCCCCGGGGGGGGCGGTCACAGATACGCAGTATTTT.

This chain links TRBV14 with TRBJ2-7; 10 bases fit TRBD1. CDR1 and CDR2 from the germline V gene are SGHDN and FVKESK. CDR3 length: 14 amino acids. With 2 bases clipped from V and 7 bases from J, the junction kept 5 bases outside the gene matches. The CDR3 spells CASSQTDRGREQYF. In DNA form, the CDR3 reads TGTGCCAGCAGCCAAACGGACAGGGGGAGAGAGCAGTACTTC.

The genes are TRBV6-5 and TRBJ1-1, with a possible D match to TRBD1 (6 bases). The CDR3 extends over 13 amino acids. The V end was cut by 7 bases, the J end by 5 bases, with 14 bases between. Germline V gene data show CDR1 as MNHEY and CDR2 as SVGAGI. The CDR3, as DNA: TGTGCCAGCAATCAACAGGGAGGGACTGAAGCTTTCTTT. This encodes CASNQQGGTEAFF.

The genes are TRBV3-1 (or the pseudogene TRBV3-2) and TRBJ2-1; 7 bases fit TRBD2. Germline values: CDR1 LGHDT, CDR2 YNNKEL (reference sequence). V dropped 1 base and J dropped 4; count of bases not matched to a gene: 4. This CDR3 contains 15 residues. The chain's CDR3 is CASSQAREWYNEQFF. Written as DNA, the CDR3 is TGTGCCAGCAGCCAAGCGCGGGAGTGGTACAATGAGCAGTTCTTC.

This clone was observed once. The gene calls are TRBV7-9 and TRBJ1-4, with TRBD1 matching 7 bases. CDR3 length: 16 amino acids. V shed 4 bases, J shed 5 bases, and the junction held 10 bases outside the gene matches. Per the germline V gene, CDR1 is SEHNR and CDR2 is FQNEAQ (reference sequence). The CDR3 reads CASSSSRQGLNEKLFF. The CDR3, as DNA: TGTGCCAGCAGCTCATCCCGACAGGGTCTGAATGAAAAACTGTTTTTT. Full variable domain (rest looked up from reference TRBV7-9 and TRBJ1-4): DTGVSQNPRHKITKRGQNVTFRCDPISEHNRLYWYRQTLGQGPEFLTYFQNEAQLEKSRLLSDRFSAERPKGSFSTLEIQRTEQGDSAMYLCASSSSRQGLNEKLFFGSGTQLSVL.

This sequence joins TRBV19 and TRBJ1-1; D is unresolved. This CDR3 is built from 14 residues. The V gene's germline CDR1 is LNHDA and CDR2 SQIVND (reference sequence). Trimming pared 1 base from V and 1 base from J, leaving 7 bases between. CDR3 protein: CASSIVPQNTEAFF. DNA of the CDR3: TGTGCCAGTAGTATAGTTCCCCAGAACACTGAAGCTTTCTTT. The full variable domain, in which reference TRBV19 and TRBJ1-1 provide the parts outside the CDR3, is DGGITQSPKYLFRKEGQNVTLSCEQNLNHDAMYWYRQDPGQGLRLIYYSQIVNDFQKGDIAEGYSVSREKKESFPLTVTSAQKNPTAFYLCASSIVPQNTEAFFGQGTRLTVV.

The genes are TRBV9 and TRBJ2-1; 7 nucleotides align to TRBD1. With V trimmed by 2 bases and J by 4 bases, 9 bases remained unmatched. The germline V gene has CDR1 SGDLS and CDR2 YYNGEE. The CDR3 is 16 residues long. CDR3 sequence reads: CASSVSGQANYNEQFF. The CDR3 nucleotides read TGTGCCAGCAGCGTCTCTGGACAGGCAAATTACAATGAGCAGTTCTTC.